This is a list of T cell receptor beta chains from one sample in a study of cytomegalovirus exposure and HLA in healthy donors. Assay used: immunoSEQ multiplex PCR; TCRdb lists only in-frame clones, some missing. Of 110,000 or so clones listed, 82% were seen once; the top ten hold around 1.5%. The sample consisted of PBMCs. The receptors come from a woman aged 18-30 years in good health and CMV-seronegative. Each CDR3 is given with its conserved first and last residue. The order of the fields is D gene, V gene, J gene, clone size, CDR3 protein, CDR3 DNA. D genes are given only for firm matches. Clone size is stated in some rows and not others, as once, few, many or a class when expanded.

NA,TRBV21-1,TRBJ1-5,NA,CASSKYRYSNQPQHF,TGTGCCAGCAGCAAATACAGGTATAGCAATCAGCCCCAGCATTTT
NA,TRBV5-6,TRBJ1-5,NA,CASSLPHSNQPQHF,TGTGCCAGCAGCTTACCACATAGCAATCAGCCCCAGCATTTT
TRBD1,TRBV10-2,TRBJ1-5,NA,CASSERGQNNQPQHF,TGCGCCAGCAGTGAGCGGGGACAGAACAATCAGCCCCAGCATTTT
NA,TRBV6-1,TRBJ1-5,NA,CASRGDFDQPQHF,TGTGCCAGCAGGGGGGACTTCGATCAGCCCCAGCATTTT
NA,TRBV18,TRBJ1-1,NA,CASSPPRVSMNTEAFF,TGTGCCAGCTCACCACCCCGGGTATCCATGAACACTGAAGCTTTCTTT
TRBD2,TRBV15,TRBJ2-1,NA,CATSRARTSGSDEQFF,TGTGCCACCAGCAGAGCGAGGACTAGCGGGAGCGATGAGCAGTTCTTC
NA,TRBV7-9,TRBJ2-2,once,CASSPRVGSNTGELFF,TGTGCCAGCAGCCCTAGAGTAGGCTCGAACACCGGGGAGCTGTTTTTT
TRBD1,TRBV11-3,TRBJ2-1,once,CASSLKGTSGQGYNEQFF,TGTGCCAGCAGCTTAAAAGGTACCTCCGGACAGGGCTACAATGAGCAGTTCTTC
TRBD2,TRBV4-2,TRBJ2-3,NA,CASSQDWTSASTDTQYF,TGTGCCAGCAGCCAAGATTGGACTAGCGCTAGCACAGATACGCAGTATTTT
NA,TRBV19,TRBJ1-1,NA,CASNWGGDGGTEAFF,TGTGCCAGTAATTGGGGGGGGGATGGAGGCACTGAAGCTTTCTTT
NA,TRBV4-1,TRBJ1-2,once,CASSQDSYGYTF,TGCGCCAGCAGCCAAGATAGCTATGGCTACACCTTC
NA,TRBV7-2,TRBJ2-1,NA,CASSLVWGVYNEQFF,TGTGCCAGCAGCTTAGTCTGGGGGGTCTACAATGAGCAGTTCTTC
NA,TRBV7-6,TRBJ2-6,NA,CASSPGQHGANVLTF,TGTGCCAGCAGCCCAGGACAGCATGGGGCCAACGTCCTGACTTTC
NA,TRBV7-9,TRBJ1-1,NA,CASSLNRGNTEAFF,TGTGCCAGCAGCTTGAATCGAGGGAACACTGAAGCTTTCTTT
TRBD2,TRBV9,TRBJ2-3,NA,CASSVGASGGTDTQYF,TGTGCCAGCAGCGTAGGGGCTAGCGGGGGTACAGATACGCAGTATTTT
TRBD1,TRBV19,TRBJ1-4,NA,CASSQRDSHNEKLFF,TGTGCCAGTAGTCAAAGGGACAGCCATAATGAAAAACTGTTTTTT
NA,TRBV19,TRBJ1-1,NA,CASRRWTKDTEAFF,TGTGCCAGTAGGCGATGGACTAAGGACACTGAAGCTTTCTTT
NA,TRBV4-1,TRBJ1-5,few,CASSQETRQPQHF,TGCGCCAGCAGCCAAGAGACACGTCAGCCCCAGCATTTT
TRBD1,TRBV19,TRBJ1-1,NA,CASSWTGNTEAFF,TGTGCCAGTAGTTGGACAGGGAACACTGAAGCTTTCTTT
NA,TRBV6-1,TRBJ1-3,few,CASSETIGNTIYF,TGTGCCAGCAGTGAGACAATTGGAAACACCATATATTTT
NA,TRBV29-1,TRBJ1-5,once,CSVAAGWDQPQHF,TGCAGCGTTGCAGCGGGGTGGGATCAGCCCCAGCATTTT
NA,TRBV19,TRBJ1-4,NA,CASSIPGRGGEKLFF,TGTGCCAGTAGTATCCCAGGGCGAGGTGGGGAAAAACTGTTTTTT
NA,TRBV15,TRBJ2-7,NA,CATSLTPGSYEQYF,TGTGCCACCAGTTTAACGCCGGGGTCCTACGAGCAGTACTTC
TRBD1,TRBV7-2,TRBJ2-1,NA,CASGRQGLYEQFF,TGTGCCAGCGGGCGACAGGGTCTCTATGAGCAGTTCTTC
TRBD1,TRBV28,TRBJ1-2,NA,CASSTRTGYVGYTF,TGTGCCAGCAGTACCCGGACAGGGTATGTGGGCTACACCTTC
TRBD1,TRBV2,TRBJ2-6,NA,CASSARDSFQGANGLTF,TGTGCCAGCAGTGCCAGGGACAGCTTCCAAGGGGCCAACGGCCTGACTTTC
TRBD1,TRBV5-6,TRBJ1-1,NA,CASSLGTGFWSNTEAFF,TGTGCCAGCAGCTTGGGGACAGGGTTTTGGTCGAACACTGAAGCTTTCTTT
TRBD2,TRBV5-4,TRBJ2-3,NA,CASSPWTSPDTQYF,TGTGCCAGCAGCCCTTGGACTAGCCCAGATACGCAGTATTTT
TRBD1,TRBV4-1,TRBJ1-2,NA,CASSQDIGTGRAGHGYTF,TGCGCCAGCAGCCAAGATATTGGGACAGGGAGAGCGGGGCATGGCTACACCTTC